The rows below give T cell receptor beta chains drawn from one sample of a study of T cells in Graves' hyperthyroidism and ophthalmopathy. TCRdb re-called the multiplex PCR reads through MiXCR, storing one row per CDR3 protein. This sample carries 600,000 to 700,000 distinct CDR3 sequences, under 15% of them seen once, and the ten largest clones take about 4.5%. Source material: blood. The source of these receptors is a woman aged 40 to 55 with Graves' ophthalmopathy. Both conserved end residues are part of each CDR3. D genes are given only for firm matches. For some rows the clone size is stated as once, few or many, or as a class when expanded; others skip it.

v_call: TRBV3-1; d_call: -; clone_size: -; j_call: TRBJ2-7; cdr3_aa: CASSQAGYEQYF; cdr3_nt: TGTGCCAGCAGCCAAGCCGGCTACGAGCAGTACTTC
v_call: TRBV28; d_call: TRBD1; clone_size: few; j_call: TRBJ1-5; cdr3_aa: CASSFDRVPGQPQHF; cdr3_nt: TGTGCCAGCAGCTTCGACAGGGTCCCCGGTCAGCCCCAGCATTTT
v_call: TRBV6-2/TRBV6-3; d_call: TRBD2; clone_size: many; j_call: TRBJ2-7; cdr3_aa: CASSPVLRGLTSGSYEQYF; cdr3_nt: TGTGCCAGCAGTCCCGTTTTGAGGGGGCTGACTAGCGGGTCCTACGAGCAGTACTTC
v_call: TRBV6-2/TRBV6-3; d_call: -; clone_size: many; j_call: TRBJ2-7; cdr3_aa: CASTGVGFYEQYF; cdr3_nt: TGTGCCAGCACCGGCGTGGGATTCTACGAGCAGTACTTC
v_call: TRBV10-3; d_call: -; clone_size: many; j_call: TRBJ1-1; cdr3_aa: CAISLTNTEAFF; cdr3_nt: TGTGCCATCAGCCTCACAAACACTGAAGCTTTCTTT
v_call: TRBV28; d_call: -; clone_size: few; j_call: TRBJ2-7; cdr3_aa: CASSLRPRAYEQYF; cdr3_nt: TGTGCCAGCAGTTTACGACCGCGGGCCTACGAGCAGTACTTC
v_call: TRBV28; d_call: -; clone_size: many; j_call: TRBJ2-6; cdr3_aa: CASSPESAGWFGANVLTF; cdr3_nt: TGTGCCAGCAGTCCCGAGTCGGCGGGCTGGTTTGGGGCCAACGTCCTGACTTTC
v_call: TRBV28; d_call: -; clone_size: many; j_call: TRBJ1-1; cdr3_aa: CASLREGGTEAFF; cdr3_nt: TGTGCCAGCCTCCGGGAAGGGGGCACTGAAGCTTTCTTT
v_call: TRBV6-5; d_call: -; clone_size: many; j_call: TRBJ1-2; cdr3_aa: CASSSMVDGYTF; cdr3_nt: TGTGCCAGCAGTTCTATGGTGGATGGCTACACCTTC
v_call: TRBV10-3; d_call: TRBD1; clone_size: few; j_call: TRBJ1-5; cdr3_aa: CAISEVQGALGTQHF; cdr3_nt: TGTGCCATCAGTGAGGTACAGGGGGCCCTCGGGACCCAGCATTTT
v_call: TRBV29-1; d_call: -; clone_size: many; j_call: TRBJ2-7; cdr3_aa: CSVAQDGSYEQYF; cdr3_nt: TGCAGCGTTGCACAGGACGGGTCCTACGAGCAGTACTTC
v_call: TRBV7-8; d_call: -; clone_size: -; j_call: TRBJ1-6; cdr3_aa: CASSFMSSGSPLHF; cdr3_nt: TGTGCCAGCAGCTTCATGTCCTCAGGGTCACCCCTCCACTTT
v_call: TRBV6-1; d_call: -; clone_size: -; j_call: TRBJ2-7; cdr3_aa: CASKDIGGSYEQYF; cdr3_nt: TGTGCCAGCAAAGACATCGGTGGATCCTACGAGCAGTACTTC
v_call: TRBV29-1; d_call: -; clone_size: many; j_call: TRBJ2-7; cdr3_aa: CSVLRTESYEQYF; cdr3_nt: TGCAGCGTCCTCCGGACAGAGTCCTACGAGCAGTACTTC
v_call: TRBV7-2; d_call: -; clone_size: -; j_call: TRBJ2-2; cdr3_aa: CASSLGDIDTGELFF; cdr3_nt: TGTGCCAGCAGCTTAGGGGACATCGACACCGGGGAGCTGTTTTTT
v_call: TRBV10-3; d_call: -; clone_size: many; j_call: TRBJ2-2; cdr3_aa: CAIPLRTSNTGELFF; cdr3_nt: TGTGCCATCCCTTTGCGGACCTCGAACACCGGGGAGCTGTTTTTT
v_call: TRBV28; d_call: TRBD1; clone_size: few; j_call: TRBJ1-2; cdr3_aa: CASSLSDREYGYTF; cdr3_nt: TGTGCCAGCAGTTTATCCGACAGGGAGTATGGCTACACCTTC
v_call: TRBV5-1; d_call: -; clone_size: -; j_call: TRBJ1-2; cdr3_aa: CASSLLGQGLYGYTF; cdr3_nt: TGCGCCAGCAGCTTGCTGGGTCAGGGACTCTATGGCTACACCTTC
v_call: TRBV6-5; d_call: -; clone_size: many; j_call: TRBJ2-7; cdr3_aa: CASIPGTRGYEQYF; cdr3_nt: TGTGCCAGCATCCCCGGGACTCGGGGGTACGAGCAGTACTTC
v_call: TRBV10-3; d_call: -; clone_size: many; j_call: TRBJ2-5; cdr3_aa: CAIGGTLEETQYF; cdr3_nt: TGTGCCATCGGAGGGACACTAGAAGAGACCCAGTACTTC
v_call: TRBV12-3/TRBV12-4; d_call: TRBD1; clone_size: -; j_call: TRBJ1-1; cdr3_aa: CASSWGQGMNTEAFF; cdr3_nt: TGTGCCAGCAGTTGGGGACAGGGGATGAACACTGAAGCTTTCTTT
v_call: TRBV7-2; d_call: -; clone_size: many; j_call: TRBJ1-2; cdr3_aa: CASSPYREPRGYTF; cdr3_nt: TGTGCCAGCAGCCCGTACAGGGAGCCGAGGGGCTACACCTTC
v_call: TRBV28; d_call: -; clone_size: many; j_call: TRBJ2-7; cdr3_aa: CASSHGLSHEQYF; cdr3_nt: TGTGCCAGCAGTCACGGACTCTCTCACGAGCAGTACTTC
v_call: TRBV10-3; d_call: TRBD2; clone_size: many; j_call: TRBJ2-2; cdr3_aa: CAISVLAGTAGELFF; cdr3_nt: TGTGCCATCAGTGTTCTAGCGGGAACAGCCGGGGAGCTGTTTTTT
v_call: TRBV28; d_call: -; clone_size: many; j_call: TRBJ1-1; cdr3_aa: CASSPANRVAFF; cdr3_nt: TGTGCCAGCAGTCCGGCAAACAGGGTAGCTTTCTTT
v_call: TRBV29-1; d_call: -; clone_size: many; j_call: TRBJ1-1; cdr3_aa: CSVNGGTEAFF; cdr3_nt: TGCAGCGTGAATGGGGGCACTGAAGCTTTCTTT
v_call: TRBV6-2/TRBV6-3; d_call: -; clone_size: -; j_call: TRBJ2-7; cdr3_aa: CASRGRDSRIYEQYF; cdr3_nt: TGTGCCAGCCGGGGGAGGGACAGTCGTATCTACGAGCAGTACTTC
v_call: TRBV20-1; d_call: TRBD2; clone_size: -; j_call: TRBJ2-7; cdr3_aa: CSAQPLAGGTYEQYF; cdr3_nt: TGCAGTGCTCAACCTCTCGCGGGAGGTACCTACGAGCAGTACTTC
v_call: TRBV28; d_call: -; clone_size: many; j_call: TRBJ2-5; cdr3_aa: CASSKPSKAAQYF; cdr3_nt: TGTGCCAGCAGTAAACCCTCCAAGGCGGCCCAGTACTTC
v_call: TRBV6-1; d_call: TRBD1; clone_size: few; j_call: TRBJ1-4; cdr3_aa: CASRGGQGYEKLFF; cdr3_nt: TGTGCCAGCAGAGGCGGACAGGGGTATGAAAAACTGTTTTTT
v_call: TRBV28; d_call: -; clone_size: few; j_call: TRBJ2-7; cdr3_aa: CASSLFVSSYEQYF; cdr3_nt: TGTGCCAGCAGTTTATTTGTTTCCTCCTACGAGCAGTACTTC
v_call: TRBV28; d_call: TRBD2; clone_size: -; j_call: TRBJ2-7; cdr3_aa: CASSGASGITYEQYF; cdr3_nt: TGTGCCAGCAGTGGGGCTAGCGGGATAACCTACGAGCAGTACTTC
v_call: TRBV2; d_call: -; clone_size: many; j_call: TRBJ2-7; cdr3_aa: CASRPTGTVNSYEQYF; cdr3_nt: TGTGCCAGCAGACCCACCGGGACGGTGAACTCCTACGAGCAGTACTTC
v_call: TRBV12-3/TRBV12-4; d_call: -; clone_size: -; j_call: TRBJ2-7; cdr3_aa: CASSLGSLPNYEQYF; cdr3_nt: TGTGCCAGCAGTTTAGGGAGCTTACCCAACTACGAGCAGTACTTC
v_call: TRBV10-3; d_call: -; clone_size: many; j_call: TRBJ2-2; cdr3_aa: CAISESQGTGELFF; cdr3_nt: TGTGCCATCAGTGAGAGTCAGGGCACCGGGGAGCTGTTTTTT
v_call: TRBV29-1; d_call: TRBD2; clone_size: -; j_call: TRBJ2-7; cdr3_aa: CSVEGGIAGESYEQYF; cdr3_nt: TGCAGCGTTGAAGGTGGTATAGCGGGAGAGTCCTACGAGCAGTACTTC
v_call: TRBV6-1; d_call: -; clone_size: many; j_call: TRBJ1-5; cdr3_aa: CASSEAGIYNQPQHF; cdr3_nt: TGTGCCAGCAGTGAAGCCGGGATATACAATCAGCCCCAGCATTTT
v_call: TRBV12-3/TRBV12-4; d_call: -; clone_size: -; j_call: TRBJ1-2; cdr3_aa: CASSLAGGWSYGYTF; cdr3_nt: TGTGCCAGCAGTTTAGCGGGGGGCTGGAGCTATGGCTACACCTTC
v_call: TRBV10-3; d_call: TRBD1; clone_size: many; j_call: TRBJ2-5; cdr3_aa: CAISETGEETQYF; cdr3_nt: TGTGCCATCAGTGAGACAGGGGAGGAGACCCAGTACTTC
v_call: TRBV6-4; d_call: TRBD2; clone_size: -; j_call: TRBJ2-5; cdr3_aa: CASSASGSWGETQYF; cdr3_nt: TGTGCCAGCTCCGCTAGCGGGAGTTGGGGAGAGACCCAGTACTTC
v_call: TRBV2; d_call: TRBD2; clone_size: many; j_call: TRBJ2-7; cdr3_aa: CASTMGLAVGEQYF; cdr3_nt: TGTGCCAGCACCATGGGACTAGCGGTGGGAGAGCAGTACTTC
v_call: TRBV14; d_call: -; clone_size: few; j_call: TRBJ2-7; cdr3_aa: CASSLHRQGQREQYF; cdr3_nt: TGTGCCAGCAGCCTCCACCGCCAGGGCCAACGCGAGCAGTACTTC
v_call: TRBV10-2; d_call: -; clone_size: few; j_call: TRBJ2-7; cdr3_aa: CASSGLGAAEGDEQYF; cdr3_nt: TGCGCCAGCAGTGGCCTTGGGGCCGCCGAAGGGGACGAGCAGTACTTC
v_call: TRBV15; d_call: -; clone_size: -; j_call: TRBJ2-3; cdr3_aa: CATSNSGADTQYF; cdr3_nt: TGTGCCACCAGCAACTCGGGAGCAGATACGCAGTATTTT
v_call: TRBV11-2; d_call: TRBD1; clone_size: -; j_call: TRBJ1-1; cdr3_aa: CASSPWTGGFMNTEAFF; cdr3_nt: TGTGCCAGCAGCCCGTGGACAGGGGGCTTTATGAACACTGAAGCTTTCTTT
v_call: TRBV3-1; d_call: -; clone_size: -; j_call: TRBJ2-7; cdr3_aa: CASSRARASSYEQYF; cdr3_nt: TGTGCCAGCAGCCGAGCAAGAGCCAGCTCCTACGAGCAGTACTTC
v_call: TRBV12-3/TRBV12-4; d_call: TRBD1; clone_size: many; j_call: TRBJ2-5; cdr3_aa: CASSPTGFGETQYF; cdr3_nt: TGTGCCAGCAGTCCGACAGGGTTCGGGGAGACCCAGTACTTC
v_call: TRBV10-2; d_call: -; clone_size: many; j_call: TRBJ2-2; cdr3_aa: CASSVLRTGELFF; cdr3_nt: TGCGCCAGCAGTGTTTTACGTACCGGGGAGCTGTTTTTT
v_call: TRBV19; d_call: -; clone_size: -; j_call: TRBJ2-2; cdr3_aa: CASSILSGVGELFF; cdr3_nt: TGTGCCAGTAGTATACTCTCGGGGGTCGGGGAGCTGTTTTTT
v_call: TRBV20-1; d_call: -; clone_size: many; j_call: TRBJ1-1; cdr3_aa: CSAREGHTEAFF; cdr3_nt: TGCAGTGCTAGAGAAGGGCACACTGAAGCTTTCTTT
v_call: TRBV20-1; d_call: -; clone_size: many; j_call: TRBJ2-5; cdr3_aa: CSARDGGTGWETQYF; cdr3_nt: TGCAGTGCTAGAGATGGTGGTACAGGGTGGGAGACCCAGTACTTC
v_call: TRBV11-2; d_call: -; clone_size: many; j_call: TRBJ2-7; cdr3_aa: CASSPFAPGEQYF; cdr3_nt: TGTGCCAGCAGCCCGTTTGCACCGGGTGAGCAGTACTTC